Below are 10 T cell receptor beta chains sequenced from a single sample in a study of T cell changes during pregnancy in multiple sclerosis (dated by TCRdb to 2018 to 2020). The library came from the immunoSEQ multiplex PCR assay. The table comes from immuneACCESS by way of TCRdb, which keeps in-frame sequences with V and J called. Part of the clones is missing from these tables; in studies checked, under half for an unresolved V gene and the rest for unknown reasons. The sample records about 130,000 clones, about 95% of which are singletons. The ten biggest clones cover 0.44% of the sample. The sequences come from peripheral blood, collected after pregnancy. These receptors all stem from a female donor with multiple sclerosis, enrolled in a pregnancy study.

This rearrangement joins TRBV6-5 to TRBJ1-5; 8 bases fit TRBD1. Germline-derived CDR1 and CDR2 are MNHEY and SVGAGI. Losses at the gene ends were 0 bases for V and 5 bases for J; bases not matched to a gene: 6. This CDR3 region has 16 residues. In DNA form, the CDR3 reads TGTGCCAGCAGTTACTCGTGGACAGGGTCCCATCAGCCCCAGCATTTT. Protein sequence: CASSYSWTGSHQPQHF.

The genes are TRBV6-4 and TRBJ2-7; 10 bases are shared with TRBD1. The CDR3 is made up of 14 amino acids. In germline, CDR1 is MRHNA, CDR2 SNTAGT. The trim removed 7 bases at V and 2 bases at J, leaving 5 bases unmatched. For the CDR3, the DNA is TGTGCCAGCAATGGACAGGGGGAAACCTACGAGCAGTACTTC. It encodes CASNGQGETYEQYF.

The chain has TRBV7-2 and TRBJ2-1; 7 bases line up with TRBD2. This CDR3 spans 14 amino acids. Trimming removed 3 bases from V and 5 bases from J; junction bases left unmatched: 4. Germline values: CDR1 SGHTA, CDR2 FQGNSA. The CDR3 loop reads CASSFAGVDNEQFF. CDR3 bases: TGTGCCAGCAGCTTCGCGGGGGTAGACAATGAGCAGTTCTTC.

The V gene is TRBV15, the J gene TRBJ1-2; a possible D gene is TRBD1 (6 bases). This CDR3 region has 13 residues. V lost 5 bases, J lost 4 bases, and 11 bases lay in between. Germline loops: CDR1 LNHNV, CDR2 YYDKDF (reference sequence). In nucleotides, the CDR3 is TGTGCCACCAGCGGAGGACAGTCCTATGGCTACACCTTC. Translating gives CATSGGQSYGYTF.

The gene calls are TRBV9 and TRBJ2-7, with 10 positions matching TRBD1. The CDR3 covers 14 residues. The germline gives CDR1 SGDLS, CDR2 YYNGEE. Germline trimming cut 9 bases from V and 5 bases from J; bases unmatched to any gene: 11. CDR3 bases: TGTGCCACTACCCAGGACAGGGGGGTCGACGAGCAGTACTTC. Amino acids: CATTQDRGVDEQYF. Full variable domain (rest looked up from reference TRBV9 and TRBJ2-7): DSGVTQTPKHLITATGQRVTLRCSPRSGDLSVYWYQQSLDQGLQFLIQYYNGEERAKGNILERFSAQQFPDLHSELNLSSLELGDSALYFCATTQDRGVDEQYFGPGTRLTVT.

This chain joins TRBV6-5 and TRBJ2-1; 12 nucleotides match TRBD1. The V gene's germline CDR1 is MNHEY and CDR2 SVGAGI. V gave up 5 bases and J gave up 8 bases; unmatched junction bases: 1. The CDR3 runs 13 residues. The CDR3 DNA reads as TGTGCCAGCAGTAGGGACAGGGGGCATGAGCAGTTCTTC. As protein: CASSRDRGHEQFF.

The chain couples TRBV18 to TRBJ2-1; D gene uncertain. The CDR3 is 15 amino acids. The V gene's germline CDR1 is KGHSH and CDR2 LQKENI. V lost 1 base and J 5 bases, leaving 12 bases between the germline ends. Here the CDR3 DNA reads TGTGCCAGCTCACCACAGTTCGGTGGAGACAATGAGCAGTTCTTC. Its translation: CASSPQFGGDNEQFF.

This rearrangement joins TRBV2 to TRBJ2-3, with unresolved D. Looked up from germline, CDR1 is SNHLY and CDR2 is FYNNEI. Trimming took 1 base from V and 0 from J, leaving 8 bases between them. The CDR3 loop spans 15 amino acids. In nucleotides, the CDR3 is TGTGCCAGCAGTGAAGGCGTCTTTAGCACAGATACGCAGTATTTT. This gives the protein CASSEGVFSTDTQYF. Based on the CDR3 plus reference TRBV2 and TRBJ2-3, the full variable domain is EPEVTQTPSHQVTQMGQEVILRCVPISNHLYFYWYRQILGQKVEFLVSFYNNEISEKSEIFDDQFSVERPDGSNFTLKIRSTKLEDSAMYFCASSEGVFSTDTQYFGPGTRLTVL.

CDR3 protein: CASSPGTLDREAQYF. CDR3 nucleotides: TGTGCCAGCAGCCCTGGGACACTAGATAGAGAGGCGCAGTATTTT. The V and J genes are TRBV7-9 and TRBJ2-3; the D gene is possibly TRBD1 (6 bases). CDR1 is SEHNR, CDR2 FQNEAQ, per germline (reference sequence). The CDR3 contains 15 residues. V was shortened by 5 bases and J by 10 bases, with 22 bases between the two germline ends.

The chain's CDR3 is CAISVGQGNEKLFF. For the CDR3, the DNA is TGTGCCATCAGTGTGGGACAGGGAAATGAAAAACTGTTTTTT. This chain uses TRBV10-3 with TRBJ1-4; 9 bases agree with TRBD1. The V segment lost 4 bases and the J segment 5 bases; nucleotides outside the gene matches: 2. The CDR3 covers 14 residues. From germline, CDR1 is ENHRY and CDR2 SYGVKD.